This TCR beta chain was recorded in a study of T-cell memory formation after mild COVID-19. MiXCR, applied by TCRdb to the 5' RACE reads, yields one record per CDR3 protein. The sample carries about 430,000 distinct CDR3 sequences, 20% to 25% recorded once. This clonotype turned up a few times. CDR1 and CDR2 from the germline V gene are SNHLY and FYNNEI. The CDR3 has 14 amino acids. V lost 2 bases and J lost 1, with 8 bases in between. The sequenced sample consisted of PBMCs or a T cell subset sorted from them (not recorded which). V and J are TRBV2 and TRBJ1-1; D is undetermined. The TCR sequence derives from an adult woman who had mild COVID-19 (a few samples of this study predate the infection). Cell type and time point are not known. The CDR3 nucleotides read TGTGCCAGCAGTGAATTTAAGGGGAACACTGAAGCTTTCTTT. Protein sequence: CASSEFKGNTEAFF.